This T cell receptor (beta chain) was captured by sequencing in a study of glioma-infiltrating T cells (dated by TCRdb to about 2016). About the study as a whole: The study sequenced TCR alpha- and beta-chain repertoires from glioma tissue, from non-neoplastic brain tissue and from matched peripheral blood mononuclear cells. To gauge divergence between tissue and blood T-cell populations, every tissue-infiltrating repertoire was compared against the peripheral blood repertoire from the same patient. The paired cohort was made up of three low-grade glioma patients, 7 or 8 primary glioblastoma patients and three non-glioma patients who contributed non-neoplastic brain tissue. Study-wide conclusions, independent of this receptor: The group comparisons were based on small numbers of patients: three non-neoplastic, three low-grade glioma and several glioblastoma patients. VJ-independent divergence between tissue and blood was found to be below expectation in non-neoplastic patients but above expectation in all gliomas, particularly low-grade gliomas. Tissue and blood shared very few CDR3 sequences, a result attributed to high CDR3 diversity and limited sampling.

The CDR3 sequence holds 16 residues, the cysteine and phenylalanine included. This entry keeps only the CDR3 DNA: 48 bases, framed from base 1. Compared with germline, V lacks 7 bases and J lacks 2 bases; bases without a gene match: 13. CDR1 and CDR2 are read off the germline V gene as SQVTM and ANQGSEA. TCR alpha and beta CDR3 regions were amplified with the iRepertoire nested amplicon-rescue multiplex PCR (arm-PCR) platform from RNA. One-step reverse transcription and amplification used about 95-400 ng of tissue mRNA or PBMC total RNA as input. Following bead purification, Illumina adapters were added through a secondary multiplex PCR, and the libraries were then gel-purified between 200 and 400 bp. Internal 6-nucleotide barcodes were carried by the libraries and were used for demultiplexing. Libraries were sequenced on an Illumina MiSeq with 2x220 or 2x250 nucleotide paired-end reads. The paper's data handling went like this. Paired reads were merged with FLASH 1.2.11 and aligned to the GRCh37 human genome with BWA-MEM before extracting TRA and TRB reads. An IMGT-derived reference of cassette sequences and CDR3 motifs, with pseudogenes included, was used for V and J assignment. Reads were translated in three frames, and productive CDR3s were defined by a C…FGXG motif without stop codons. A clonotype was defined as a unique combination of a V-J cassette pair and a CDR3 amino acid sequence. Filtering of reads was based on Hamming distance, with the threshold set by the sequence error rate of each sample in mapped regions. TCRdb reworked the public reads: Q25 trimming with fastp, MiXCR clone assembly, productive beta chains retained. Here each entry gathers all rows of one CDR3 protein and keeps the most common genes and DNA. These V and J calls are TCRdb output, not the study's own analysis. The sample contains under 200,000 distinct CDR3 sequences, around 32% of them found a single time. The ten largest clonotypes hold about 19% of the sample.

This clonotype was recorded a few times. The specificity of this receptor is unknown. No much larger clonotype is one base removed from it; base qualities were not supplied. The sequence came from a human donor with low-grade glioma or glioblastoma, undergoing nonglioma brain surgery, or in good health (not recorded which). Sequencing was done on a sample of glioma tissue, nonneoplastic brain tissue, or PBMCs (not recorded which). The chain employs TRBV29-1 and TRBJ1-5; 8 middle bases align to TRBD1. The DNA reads TGCAGCGCCCAAAATAGGACAGGGTCGGGCAATCAGCCCCAGCATTTT. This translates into CSAQNRTGSGNQPQHF.